Listed below are T cell receptor beta chains from one sample, sequenced in a study of blood T cell repertoires in COVID-19. Some clones are missing from TCRdb's copy, which holds only in-frame ones; the method was immunoSEQ multiplex PCR. The table shows over 350,000 clones, with more than 75% occurring only once. The specimen sequenced was PBMCs or T cells enriched from blood (not recorded which). These receptors all stem from a woman younger than 45 with acute COVID-19. Each CDR3 is given with its conserved first and last residue. Fields, in order: V gene, J gene, CDR3 protein.

v_gene: TRBV7-2
j_gene: TRBJ2-4
CDR3aa: CASSYRYGVRNIQYF

v_gene: TRBV5-8
j_gene: TRBJ1-5
CDR3aa: CASSLEGVSNQPQHF

v_gene: TRBV9
j_gene: TRBJ2-1
CDR3aa: CASSPTGNQYNEQFF

v_gene: TRBV2
j_gene: TRBJ2-1
CDR3aa: CASSEALPGYNEQFF

v_gene: TRBV19
j_gene: TRBJ1-1
CDR3aa: CASSSPGTVNTEAFF

v_gene: TRBV7-9
j_gene: TRBJ1-3
CDR3aa: CASSQIRGGPSGNTIYF

v_gene: TRBV7-8
j_gene: TRBJ1-5
CDR3aa: CASSMGRGRSNQPQHF

v_gene: TRBV7-8
j_gene: TRBJ1-2
CDR3aa: CASSLVGTGVYYGYTF

v_gene: TRBV28
j_gene: TRBJ1-4
CDR3aa: CASSLQGATNEKLFF

v_gene: TRBV5-4
j_gene: TRBJ1-2
CDR3aa: CASSLLPGSVHIYGYTF

v_gene: TRBV28
j_gene: TRBJ1-5
CDR3aa: CASSFDQDGQPQHF

v_gene: TRBV7-8
j_gene: TRBJ2-1
CDR3aa: CASSLSGGVSSYNEQFF

v_gene: TRBV23-1
j_gene: TRBJ1-2
CDR3aa: CASSQTQPGNYGYTF

v_gene: TRBV2
j_gene: TRBJ1-4
CDR3aa: CASSADRGRGEKLFF